This TCR beta chain appears in the sequencing data of a study of control samples from healthy donors and cancer patients (dated by TCRdb to the early 2020s). This clone showed up just a few times. Its recognized antigen is unknown. Qualities for individual bases were not recorded, and no much larger clone is one base off. CDR1 and CDR2 are read off the germline V gene (reference sequence) as MNHNY and SVGAGI. Counted from cysteine to phenylalanine, this CDR3 has 15 amino acids. Just CDR3 DNA is preserved here, 45 bases in frame from base 1. V is pared back by 3 bases and J by 4 bases, with 13 bases lying between the germline termini. Receptor amplification or capture employed the immunoSEQ multiplex PCR assay. As stored in TCRdb, this immuneACCESS dataset retains in-frame rearrangements with V and J assigned. A fraction of the clones does not appear; measured against another copy, unresolved V genes explain less than half of the discrepancy, and the remainder lacks a known reason. Present in this sample are some 110,000 clones, 88% of which were seen just once. The ten largest clones capture over 2% of the sample.

The receptor was derived from a woman aged 70-85 years in good health. The sequence is built from TRBV6-6 and TRBJ1-3; the D gene lacks a confident call. Sequencing was done on a sample of blood. CDR3 protein: CASSYDPRRGNTIYF. In nucleotides, the sequence is TGTGCCAGCAGTTATGACCCTAGGCGGGGAAACACCATATATTTT.